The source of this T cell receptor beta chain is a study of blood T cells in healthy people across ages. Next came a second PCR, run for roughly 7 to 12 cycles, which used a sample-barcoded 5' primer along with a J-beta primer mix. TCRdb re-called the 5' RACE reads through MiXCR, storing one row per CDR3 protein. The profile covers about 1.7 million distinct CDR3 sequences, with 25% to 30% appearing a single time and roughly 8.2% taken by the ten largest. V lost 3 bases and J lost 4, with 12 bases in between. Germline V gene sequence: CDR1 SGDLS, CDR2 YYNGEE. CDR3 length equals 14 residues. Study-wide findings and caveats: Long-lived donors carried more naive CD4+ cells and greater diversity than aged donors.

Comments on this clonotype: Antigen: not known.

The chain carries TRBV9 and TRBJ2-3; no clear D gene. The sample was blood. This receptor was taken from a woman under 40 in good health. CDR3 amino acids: CASSARWAADTQYF. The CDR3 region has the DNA TGTGCCAGCAGCGCACGATGGGCCGCAGATACGCAGTATTTT.